The 3 T cell receptor beta chains listed next were all sequenced from one sample in a study of T cell responses to AZD1222 COVID-19 vaccine. Clones were read by immunoSEQ multiplex PCR, and TCRdb kept only the in-frame ones, dropping some. The sample yields 130,000 or so clones, roughly 90% seen once. The sample here was peripheral blood, taken on day 0 of MenACWY control vaccination. The receptors shown here come from an adult in good health.

The chain recombines TRBV27 with TRBJ1-1; TRBD1 matches 8 bases. The germline V gene has CDR1 MNHEY and CDR2 SMNVEV (reference sequence). This CDR3 spans 17 amino acids. V lost 6 bases to trimming and J lost 7 bases; unmatched junction nucleotides: 19. In nucleotides, the CDR3 is TGTGCCAGCAGACGGCTCCTTGGACAGGGAGGGGAAGTTGAAGCTTTCTTT. Its protein is CASRRLLGQGGEVEAFF.

This clone was found once. CDR3 residues: CASSWDRGPTGELFF. The CDR3 DNA reads as TGCGCCAGCAGCTGGGACAGGGGGCCGACCGGGGAGCTGTTTTTT. V and J are TRBV5-1 and TRBJ2-2; TRBD1 matches at 12 bases. The CDR3 is 15 amino acids. The germline V gene encodes CDR1 SGHRS and CDR2 YFSETQ. J gave up 5 bases and V 3 bases, and 2 bases lay outside the gene matches.

CDR3 nucleotides: TGTGCCAGCAGTGAACTAGCGGGGTTATACAATGAGCAGTTCTTC. Its translation is CASSELAGLYNEQFF. J is TRBJ2-1 and V is TRBV6-1, with 9 positions matching TRBD2. The V gene end was trimmed by 2 bases and the J gene end by 4 bases; junction bases not matched to a gene: 3. Germline V CDR1 and CDR2: MNHNS, SASEGT. This CDR3 region has 15 residues.